The 12 T cell receptor beta chains in this list originate from one sample, sequenced in a study of blood T cell repertoires in COVID-19. TCRdb's copy holds only in-frame clones and misses some; the assay was immunoSEQ multiplex PCR. The sample records a few hundred thousand clones, around 89% being singletons. The sample consisted of peripheral blood. The receptors were gathered from a woman aged 25 to 39 with COVID-19, enrolled during active disease.

In its sample, this clone was seen once. V usage is TRBV6-1 and J usage is TRBJ1-2; TRBD1 matches 9 bases. The CDR3 covers 15 residues. CDR1 MNHNS and CDR2 SASEGT come from the germline V gene. With V trimmed by 3 bases and J by 4 bases, 6 bases remained unmatched. CDR3 in amino acids: CASSDRDRAGYGYTF. The CDR3 bases are TGTGCCAGCAGTGACCGGGACAGGGCCGGCTATGGCTACACCTTC.

The table lists this clone with a count of one. V gene TRBV27 combines with J gene TRBJ1-5; D possibly corresponds to TRBD1 (5 bases). Trimming removed 8 bases from V and 0 bases from J, with 8 bases in between. Germline V gives CDR1 MNHEY, CDR2 SMNVEV (reference sequence). The CDR3 loop spans 13 amino acids. CDR3 DNA: TGTGCCAGCCGCAGGGTTAGCAATCAGCCCCAGCATTTT. Translation: CASRRVSNQPQHF.

The rearrangement links TRBV15 to TRBJ2-1; TRBD2 aligns across 8 bases. The trim removed 0 bases at V and 4 bases at J, leaving 8 bases unmatched. This CDR3 spans 17 amino acids. Germline CDR1 LNHNV, CDR2 YYDKDF (reference sequence). CDR3 DNA sequence: TGTGCCACCAGCAGAGATATTTCGGCGGGGGGTTACAATGAGCAGTTCTTC. This translates into CATSRDISAGGYNEQFF.

The chain uses TRBV5-1 and TRBJ1-4; D not certain. CDR3 length equals 15 residues. Germline V lookup: CDR1 SGHRS, CDR2 YFSETQ. The V and J ends lost 0 bases and 3 bases respectively, with 9 bases between them. CDR3 bases: TGCGCCAGCAGCTTGGACGGGGAATCTAATGAAAAACTGTTTTTT. Protein: CASSLDGESNEKLFF. The full variable domain, completed using reference TRBV5-1 and TRBJ1-4, is KAGVTQTPRYLIKTRGQQVTLSCSPISGHRSVSWYQQTPGQGLQFLFEYFSETQRNKGNFPGRFSGRQFSNSRSEMNVSTLELGDSALYLCASSLDGESNEKLFFGSGTQLSVL.

The chain employs TRBV5-1 and TRBJ1-3; D may be TRBD1 (6 bases). CDR1 is SGHRS and CDR2 is YFSETQ in the germline V gene. Trimming cost V 3 bases and J 0 bases, with 13 bases left between them. CDR3 length equals 16 residues. The CDR3 coding sequence is TGCGCCAGCAGCTGGACAGCCAGGAGCTCTGGAAACACCATATATTTT. It yields the protein CASSWTARSSGNTIYF.

CDR3 sequence reads: CASSESGGPYEQYF. DNA for the CDR3: TGTGCCAGCAGTGAATCGGGGGGCCCCTACGAGCAGTACTTC. The V call is TRBV2, the J call TRBJ2-7; D may be TRBD2 (7 bases). Germline CDR1 reads SNHLY; CDR2 reads FYNNEI. V was clipped by 2 bases and J by 2 bases, with 10 bases between them. CDR3 length: 14 amino acids.

The chain is built from TRBV7-4 and TRBJ2-2, with a possible D match to TRBD1 (5 bases). CDR3 size: 16 residues. Germline CDR1 reads SGHVT; CDR2 reads SQSDAQ. Trimming cost V 5 bases and J 6 bases, with 19 bases left between them. DNA for the CDR3: TGTGCCAGCAGCCCCCCCGCGCAGGGCAGCCCCGGGGAGCTGTTTTTT. This sequence encodes CASSPPAQGSPGELFF.

The CDR3 sequence is CASSPRRQGGVTAPGQPQHF. The CDR3 DNA is TGTGCCAGCAGCCCCCGACGACAGGGGGGGGTCACCGCCCCAGGGCAGCCCCAGCATTTT. V is TRBV28 and J is TRBJ1-5; 9 bases map to TRBD1. Trimming at V came to 6 bases and at J to 7 bases, leaving 25 bases not matched to a gene. CDR1 is MDHEN and CDR2 is SYDVKM in the germline V gene. This CDR3 is built from 20 residues.

A remark on this clone: The sample has other DNA sequences that encode this CDR3 too. The gene calls are TRBV7-9 and TRBJ1-2, with D possibly being TRBD1 (6 bases). The germline V and J ends were trimmed by 5 bases and 3 bases, with 7 bases remaining between them. Germline assignment: CDR1 SEHNR and CDR2 FQNEAQ (reference sequence). The CDR3 has 12 amino acids. The CDR3 bases are TGTGCCAGCAGCCCAGGGGACTATGGCTACACCTTC. Translation gives CASSPGDYGYTF.

V usage is TRBV5-5 and J usage is TRBJ1-5, with 10 nucleotides matching TRBD1. V was pared by 3 bases and J by 6 bases, with 3 bases of the junction left unmatched. CDR1 and CDR2 (germline): SGHKS, YYEKEE (reference sequence). This CDR3 contains 14 residues. As DNA, the CDR3 is TGTGCCAGCAGCTATGGGACAGGGGCTCAGCCCCAGCATTTT. Translation gives CASSYGTGAQPQHF.

The chain employs TRBV27 and TRBJ1-1; D is possibly TRBD1 (5 bases). Germline CDR1 MNHEY, CDR2 SMNVEV (reference sequence). The V gene lost 8 bases and the J gene lost 3 bases, with 22 bases spanning the gap. The CDR3 is 16 residues long. The CDR3 loop is CASGKSFGTRDTEAFF. In DNA, the CDR3 is TGTGCCAGCGGCAAGTCATTCGGGACTCGGGACACTGAAGCTTTCTTT.

As concerns this clone: A read error may produce the germline difference seen at one junction end. The chain combines TRBV2 with TRBJ2-5, with 8 nucleotides matching TRBD2. This CDR3 is 11 amino acids long. The germline gives CDR1 SNHLY, CDR2 FYNNEI. The CDR3 region is CASSSGGGPNF. The CDR3 DNA is TGTGCCAGCAGTTCTGGCGGGGGGCCGAACTTC.